This TCR beta chain was captured in a study of shared clonotypes between healthy human individuals. Study observations and caveats: A handful of donors shared around 5.1% of their naive CD4 clonotypes. Donor clonotype sharing was expected to depend on sequencing depth. Against clonotypes common to all four donors, non-shared ones had lower generation probabilities. The researchers took only blood, and tissue repertoires probably look different.

The CDR3 runs to 14 residues. With 4 bases clipped from V and 1 base from J, the junction kept 4 bases outside the gene matches. Germline lookup yields CDR1 SGHRS and CDR2 YFSETQ. The assay was immunoSEQ multiplex PCR, and TCRdb's table has in-frame clones only and misses some. The data hold about 2.4 million clones, with 80% to 95% observed a single time. Notes on this clone: The antigen is not known.

This sequence originates from a man aged 18 to 29 in good health. Some clones in this sample may be carry-over from other donors' samples. The chain carries TRBV5-1 and TRBJ2-5, with 7 bases that match TRBD1. The sequenced material came from naive CD4+ T cells from PBMCs. Specified subset: CD45RA+ positively selected. In DNA, the CDR3 is TGCGCCAGCAGCCACCGGGACAGCCAAGAGACCCAGTACTTC. Protein: CASSHRDSQETQYF.